This T cell receptor (beta chain) was identified in a study of cytomegalovirus exposure and HLA in healthy donors. Study observations and caveats: One later analysis, an examination of the 100 to 150 validation repertoires, found that first-cohort TCR clusters tended to co-occur in them.

The validation cohort, a group of under 150 subjects, included the donors and was separate from the approximately 650-subject first cohort. A word on this clone: Its antigen is as yet unknown.

CDR3 length: 15 amino acids. Germline V lookup: CDR1 LNHDA, CDR2 SQIVND (reference sequence). V dropped 6 bases and J dropped 9; count of bases not matched to a gene: 7. Generated by immunoSEQ multiplex PCR, the TCRdb table keeps only in-frame clones and is missing some. In the table there are 70,000 to 80,000 clones, around 94% of which are singletons. The sequencing sample was made of PBMCs. The rearrangement links TRBV19 to TRBJ2-1; the match to TRBD2 covers 14 bases. This receptor was taken from a woman aged 18-29 years in good health and CMV-seropositive. The CDR3 loop reads CASSRLAGGPGEQFF. In DNA, the CDR3 is TGTGCCAGTAGCCGACTAGCGGGGGGGCCGGGTGAGCAGTTCTTC.